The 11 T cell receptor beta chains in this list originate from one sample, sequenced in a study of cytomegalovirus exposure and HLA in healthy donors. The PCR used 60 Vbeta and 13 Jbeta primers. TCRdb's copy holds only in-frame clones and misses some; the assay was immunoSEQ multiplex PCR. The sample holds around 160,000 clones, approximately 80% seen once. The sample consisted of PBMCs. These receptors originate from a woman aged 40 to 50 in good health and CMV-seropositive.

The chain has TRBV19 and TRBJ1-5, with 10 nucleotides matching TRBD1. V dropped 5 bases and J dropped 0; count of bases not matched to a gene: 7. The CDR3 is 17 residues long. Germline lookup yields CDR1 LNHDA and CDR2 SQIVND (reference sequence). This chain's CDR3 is CASSSGQGVFSNQPQHF. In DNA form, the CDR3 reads TGTGCCAGTAGTTCCGGACAGGGGGTGTTTAGCAATCAGCCCCAGCATTTT.

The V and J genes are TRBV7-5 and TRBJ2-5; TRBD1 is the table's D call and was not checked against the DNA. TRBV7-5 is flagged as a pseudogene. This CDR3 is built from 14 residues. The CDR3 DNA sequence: TGTGCCAGAAGCTTGGGACAGCGCCAAGAGACCCAGTACTTC. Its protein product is CARSLGQRQETQYF.

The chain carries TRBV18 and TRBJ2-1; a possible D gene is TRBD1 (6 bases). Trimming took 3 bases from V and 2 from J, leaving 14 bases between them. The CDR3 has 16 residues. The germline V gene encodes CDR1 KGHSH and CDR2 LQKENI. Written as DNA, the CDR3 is TGTGCCAGCTCACCCGGACAGACCAACCCCTACAATGAGCAGTTCTTC. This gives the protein CASSPGQTNPYNEQFF.

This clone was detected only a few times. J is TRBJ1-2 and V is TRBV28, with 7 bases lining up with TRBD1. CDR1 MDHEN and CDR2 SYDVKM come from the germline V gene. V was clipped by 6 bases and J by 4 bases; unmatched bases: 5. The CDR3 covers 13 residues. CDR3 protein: CASRVGTAYGYTF. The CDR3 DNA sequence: TGTGCCAGCAGGGTAGGGACAGCCTATGGCTACACCTTC.

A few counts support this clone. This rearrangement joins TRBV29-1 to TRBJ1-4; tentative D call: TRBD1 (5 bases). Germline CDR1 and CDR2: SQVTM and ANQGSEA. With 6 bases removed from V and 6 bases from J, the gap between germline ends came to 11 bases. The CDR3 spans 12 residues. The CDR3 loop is CSVGQGHEKLFF. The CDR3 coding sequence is TGCAGCGTCGGGCAGGGCCATGAAAAACTGTTTTTT.

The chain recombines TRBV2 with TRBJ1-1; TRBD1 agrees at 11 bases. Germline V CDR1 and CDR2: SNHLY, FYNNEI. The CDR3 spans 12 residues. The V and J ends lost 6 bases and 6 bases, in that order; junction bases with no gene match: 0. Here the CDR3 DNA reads TGTGCCAGCAGGGGACAGGGGGCTGAAGCTTTCTTT. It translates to CASRGQGAEAFF.

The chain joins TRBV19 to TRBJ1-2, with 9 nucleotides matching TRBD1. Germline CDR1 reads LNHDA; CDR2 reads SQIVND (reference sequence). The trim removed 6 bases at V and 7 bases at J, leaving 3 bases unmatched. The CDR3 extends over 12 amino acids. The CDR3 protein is CASRRDRVGYTF. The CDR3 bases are TGTGCCAGTAGAAGGGACAGGGTTGGCTACACCTTC. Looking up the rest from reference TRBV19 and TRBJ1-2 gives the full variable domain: DGGITQSPKYLFRKEGQNVTLSCEQNLNHDAMYWYRQDPGQGLRLIYYSQIVNDFQKGDIAEGYSVSREKKESFPLTVTSAQKNPTAFYLCASRRDRVGYTFGSGTRLTVV.

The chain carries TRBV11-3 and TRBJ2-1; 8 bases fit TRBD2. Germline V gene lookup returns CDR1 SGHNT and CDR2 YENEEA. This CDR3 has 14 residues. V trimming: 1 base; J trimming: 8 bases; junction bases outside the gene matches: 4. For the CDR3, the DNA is TGTGCCAGCAGCTTAGGCACTAGCGGCGATGAGCAGTTCTTC. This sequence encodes CASSLGTSGDEQFF.

CDR3 sequence (DNA): TGTGCCAGCAGCCTAAAAAAGGACTCCTCGAACACTGAAGCTTTCTTT. It codes for CASSLKKDSSNTEAFF. The V gene is TRBV5-4, the J gene TRBJ1-1; unclear D gene. Germline loops: CDR1 SGHNT, CDR2 YYREEE (reference sequence). The CDR3 has 16 amino acids. The V end was cut by 4 bases, the J end by 1 base, with 17 bases between. The variable domain in full, completed from reference TRBV5-4 and TRBJ1-1, reads ETGVTQSPTHLIKTRGQQVTLRCSSQSGHNTVSWYQQALGQGPQFIFQYYREEENGRGNFPPRFSGLQFPNYSSELNVNALELDDSALYLCASSLKKDSSNTEAFFGQGTRLTVV.

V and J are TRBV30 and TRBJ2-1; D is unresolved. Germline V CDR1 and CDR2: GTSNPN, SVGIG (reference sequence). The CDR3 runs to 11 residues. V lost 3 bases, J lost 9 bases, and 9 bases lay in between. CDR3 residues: CAWSGRSEQFF. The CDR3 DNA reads TGTGCCTGGAGCGGCAGGTCTGAGCAGTTCTTC. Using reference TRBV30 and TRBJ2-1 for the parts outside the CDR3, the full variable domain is SQTIHQWPATLVQPVGSPLSLECTVEGTSNPNLYWYRQAAGRGLQLLFYSVGIGQISSEVPQNLSASRPQDRQFILSSKKLLLSDSGFYLCAWSGRSEQFFGPGTRLTVL.

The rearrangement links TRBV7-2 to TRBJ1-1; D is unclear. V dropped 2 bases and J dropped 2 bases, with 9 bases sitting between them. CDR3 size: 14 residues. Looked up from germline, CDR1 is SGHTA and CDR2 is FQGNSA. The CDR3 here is CASSLRRENTEAFF. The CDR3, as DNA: TGTGCCAGCAGCTTAAGACGGGAAAACACTGAAGCTTTCTTT.